This entry concerns a single T cell receptor (beta chain). The antigen is not known. Data came from immunoSEQ multiplex PCR; TCRdb stores just in-frame clones and leaves some out. The sample lists approximately 130,000 clones, about 84% seen once, with about 2.2% in the top ten. This sample is drawn from a study of cytomegalovirus exposure and HLA in healthy donors. Findings and limits, study-wide: According to a subsequent analysis, TCR clusters from the first cohort were inclined to appear together in the 100 to 150 validation repertoires.

The J segment lost 3 bases and the V segment lost 1 base, leaving 4 bases of the junction unmatched. The CDR3 is 15 residues long. In germline, CDR1 is SGHAT, CDR2 FQNNGV. It was the roughly 110-subject validation cohort, separate from the roughly 700-subject first cohort, to which the donors belonged. Sequencing was done on a sample of PBMCs. This receptor was identified in a woman aged 25 to 39 in good health and CMV-seronegative. The chain carries TRBV11-2 and TRBJ2-7, with 9 bases that match TRBD2. The DNA for the CDR3 is TGTGCCAGCAGCTTAGGGGGTAGCGGGGGCTACGAGCAGTACTTC. Translated: CASSLGGSGGYEQYF.